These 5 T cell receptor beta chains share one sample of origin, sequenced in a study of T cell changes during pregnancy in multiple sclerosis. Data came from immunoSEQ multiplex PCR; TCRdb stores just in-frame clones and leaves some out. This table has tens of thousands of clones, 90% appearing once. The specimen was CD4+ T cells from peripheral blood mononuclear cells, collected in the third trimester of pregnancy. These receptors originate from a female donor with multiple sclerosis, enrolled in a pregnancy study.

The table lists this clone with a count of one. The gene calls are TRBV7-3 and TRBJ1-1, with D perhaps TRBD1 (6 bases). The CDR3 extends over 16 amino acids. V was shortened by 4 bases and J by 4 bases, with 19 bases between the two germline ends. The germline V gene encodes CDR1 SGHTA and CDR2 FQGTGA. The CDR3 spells CASSSQGAIGSTEAFF. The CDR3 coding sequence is TGTGCCAGCAGCTCACAGGGAGCGATTGGTAGCACTGAAGCTTTCTTT.

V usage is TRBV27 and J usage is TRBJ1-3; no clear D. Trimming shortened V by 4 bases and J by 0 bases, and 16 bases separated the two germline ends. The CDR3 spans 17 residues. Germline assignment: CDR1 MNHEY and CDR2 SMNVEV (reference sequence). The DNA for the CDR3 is TGTGCCAGCAGTTCGTTGCCCGCGGTGAGCTCTGGAAACACCATATATTTT. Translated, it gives CASSSLPAVSSGNTIYF.

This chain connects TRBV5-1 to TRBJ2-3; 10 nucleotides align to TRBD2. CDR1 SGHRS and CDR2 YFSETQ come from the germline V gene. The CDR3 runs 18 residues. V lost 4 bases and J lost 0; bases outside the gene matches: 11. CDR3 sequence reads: CASSPRAGGPGSTDTQYF. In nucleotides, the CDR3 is TGCGCCAGCAGCCCCCGAGCGGGAGGGCCCGGTAGCACAGATACGCAGTATTTT.

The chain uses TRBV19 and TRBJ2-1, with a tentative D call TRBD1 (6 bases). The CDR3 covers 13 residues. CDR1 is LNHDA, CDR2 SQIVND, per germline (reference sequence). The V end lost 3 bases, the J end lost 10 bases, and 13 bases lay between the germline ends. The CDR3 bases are TGTGCCAGTAGTATGTCCCCCGGGACAGAGCAGTTCTTC. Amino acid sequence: CASSMSPGTEQFF.

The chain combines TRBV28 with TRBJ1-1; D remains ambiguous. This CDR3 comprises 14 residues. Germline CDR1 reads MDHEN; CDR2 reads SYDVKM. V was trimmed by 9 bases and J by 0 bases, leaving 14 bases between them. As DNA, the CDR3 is TGTGCCAGTACGGTTGGTGCCGTGAACACTGAAGCTTTCTTT. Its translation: CASTVGAVNTEAFF.